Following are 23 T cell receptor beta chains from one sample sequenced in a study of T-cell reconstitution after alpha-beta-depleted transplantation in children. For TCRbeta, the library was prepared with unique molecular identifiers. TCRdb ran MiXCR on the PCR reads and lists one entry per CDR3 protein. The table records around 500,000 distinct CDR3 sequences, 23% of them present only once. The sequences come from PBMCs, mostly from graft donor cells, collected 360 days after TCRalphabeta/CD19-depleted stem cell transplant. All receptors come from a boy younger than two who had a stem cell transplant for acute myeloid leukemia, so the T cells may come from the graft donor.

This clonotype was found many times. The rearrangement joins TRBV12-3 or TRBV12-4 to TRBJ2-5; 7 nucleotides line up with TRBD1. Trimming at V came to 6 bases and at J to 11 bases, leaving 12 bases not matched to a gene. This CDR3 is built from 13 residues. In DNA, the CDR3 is TGTGCCAGCAGCCTCGGGGACAGAAAAGATCAGTACTTC. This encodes CASSLGDRKDQYF.

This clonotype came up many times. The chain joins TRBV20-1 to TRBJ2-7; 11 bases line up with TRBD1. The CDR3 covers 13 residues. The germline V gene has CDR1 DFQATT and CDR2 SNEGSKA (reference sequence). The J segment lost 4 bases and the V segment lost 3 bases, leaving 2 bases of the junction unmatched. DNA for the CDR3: TGCAGTGCTAGGAGGGACAGGGGGTACGAGCAGTACTTC. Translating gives CSARRDRGYEQYF.

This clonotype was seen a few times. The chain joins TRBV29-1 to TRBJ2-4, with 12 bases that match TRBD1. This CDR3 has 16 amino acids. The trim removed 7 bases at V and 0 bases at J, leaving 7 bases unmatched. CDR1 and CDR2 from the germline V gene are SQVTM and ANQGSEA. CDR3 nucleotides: TGCAGCGCCTGGGGGACAGGGGGCCGAGCCAAAAACATTCAGTACTTC. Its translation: CSAWGTGGRAKNIQYF.

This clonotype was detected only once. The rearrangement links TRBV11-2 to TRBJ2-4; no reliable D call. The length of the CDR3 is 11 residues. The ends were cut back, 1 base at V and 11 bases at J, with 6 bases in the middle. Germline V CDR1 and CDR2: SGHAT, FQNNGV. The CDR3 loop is CASSLGGVQYF. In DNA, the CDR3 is TGTGCCAGCAGCTTAGGAGGCGTTCAGTACTTC.

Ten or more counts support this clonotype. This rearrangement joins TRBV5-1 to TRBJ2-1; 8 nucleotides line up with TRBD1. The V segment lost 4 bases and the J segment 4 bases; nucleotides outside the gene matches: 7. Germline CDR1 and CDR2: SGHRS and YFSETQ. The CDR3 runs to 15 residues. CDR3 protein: CASSPGTGLYNEQFF. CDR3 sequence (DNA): TGCGCCAGCAGCCCGGGGACAGGCCTATACAATGAGCAGTTCTTC.

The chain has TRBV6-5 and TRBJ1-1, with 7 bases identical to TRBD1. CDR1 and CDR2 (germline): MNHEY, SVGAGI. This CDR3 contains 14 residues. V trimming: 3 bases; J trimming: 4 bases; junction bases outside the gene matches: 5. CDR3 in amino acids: CASSYQTGFTEAFF. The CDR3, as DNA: TGTGCCAGCAGTTATCAGACAGGGTTCACTGAAGCTTTCTTT.

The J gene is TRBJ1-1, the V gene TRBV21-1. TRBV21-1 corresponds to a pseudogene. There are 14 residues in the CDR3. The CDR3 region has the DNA TGTGCCAGCAGGGAGGTGGATGGGAACACTGAAGCTTTCTTT. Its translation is CASREVDGNTEAFF.

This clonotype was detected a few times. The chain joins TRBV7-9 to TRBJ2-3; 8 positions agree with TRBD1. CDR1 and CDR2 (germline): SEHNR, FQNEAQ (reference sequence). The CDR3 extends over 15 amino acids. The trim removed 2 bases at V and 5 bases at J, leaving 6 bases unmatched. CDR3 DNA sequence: TGTGCCAGCAGCTTATTCCAGGGGGCTAAAGATACGCAGTATTTT. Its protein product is CASSLFQGAKDTQYF. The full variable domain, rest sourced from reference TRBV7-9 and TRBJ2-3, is DTGVSQNPRHKITKRGQNVTFRCDPISEHNRLYWYRQTLGQGPEFLTYFQNEAQLEKSRLLSDRFSAERPKGSFSTLEIQRTEQGDSAMYLCASSLFQGAKDTQYFGPGTRLTVL.

The CDR3 sequence: CASLGGTFLTDTQYF. The CDR3 region has the DNA TGTGCCAGTCTCGGCGGGACATTCCTCACAGATACGCAGTATTTT. The V and J genes are TRBV28 and TRBJ2-3; D possibly matches TRBD1 or TRBD2 (6 bases each). The CDR3 has 15 residues. Trimming pared 9 bases from V and 2 bases from J, leaving 18 bases between. Germline V gene data show CDR1 as MDHEN and CDR2 as SYDVKM.

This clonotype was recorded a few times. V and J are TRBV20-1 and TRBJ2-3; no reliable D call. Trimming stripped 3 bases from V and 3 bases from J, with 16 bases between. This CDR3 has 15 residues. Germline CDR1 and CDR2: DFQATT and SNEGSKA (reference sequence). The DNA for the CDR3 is TGCAGTGCTAGGGCCCTTCTGGGGTTTACAGATACGCAGTATTTT. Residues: CSARALLGFTDTQYF.

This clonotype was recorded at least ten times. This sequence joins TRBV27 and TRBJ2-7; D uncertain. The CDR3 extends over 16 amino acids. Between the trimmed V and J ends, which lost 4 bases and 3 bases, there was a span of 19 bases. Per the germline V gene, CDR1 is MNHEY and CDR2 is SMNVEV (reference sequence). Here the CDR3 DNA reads TGTGCCAGCAGTTCGAACCGGGTCAGAAGGGACTACGAGCAGTACTTC. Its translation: CASSSNRVRRDYEQYF.

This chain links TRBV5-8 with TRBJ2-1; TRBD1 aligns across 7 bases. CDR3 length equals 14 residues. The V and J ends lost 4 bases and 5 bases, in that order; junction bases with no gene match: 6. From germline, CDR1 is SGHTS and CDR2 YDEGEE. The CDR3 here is CASSVADRDNEQFF. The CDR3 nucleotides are TGTGCCAGCAGCGTAGCCGACAGGGACAATGAGCAGTTCTTC. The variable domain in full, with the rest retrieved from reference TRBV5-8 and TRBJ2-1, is EAGVTQSPTHLIKTRGQQATLRCSPISGHTSVYWYQQALGLGLQFLLWYDEGEERNRGNFPPRFSGRQFPNYSSELNVNALELEDSALYLCASSVADRDNEQFFGPGTRLTVL.

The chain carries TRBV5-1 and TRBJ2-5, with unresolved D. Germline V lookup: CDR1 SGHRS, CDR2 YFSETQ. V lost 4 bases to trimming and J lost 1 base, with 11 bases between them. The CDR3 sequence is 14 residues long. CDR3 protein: CASSNVGSQETQYF. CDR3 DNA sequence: TGCGCCAGCAGCAATGTGGGCAGCCAAGAGACCCAGTACTTC.

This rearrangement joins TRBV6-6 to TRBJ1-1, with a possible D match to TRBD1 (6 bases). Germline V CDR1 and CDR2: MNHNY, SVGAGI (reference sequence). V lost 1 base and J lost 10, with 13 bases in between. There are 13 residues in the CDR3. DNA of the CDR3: TGTGCCAGCAGTTACTTGACAGGTGTCGGAGCTTTCTTT. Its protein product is CASSYLTGVGAFF.

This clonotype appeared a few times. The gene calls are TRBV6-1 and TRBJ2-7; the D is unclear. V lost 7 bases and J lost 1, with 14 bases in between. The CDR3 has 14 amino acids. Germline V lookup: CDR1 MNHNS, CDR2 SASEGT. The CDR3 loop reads CASMSVGGSYEQYF. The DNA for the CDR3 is TGTGCCAGCATGTCCGTGGGCGGTTCCTACGAGCAGTACTTC.

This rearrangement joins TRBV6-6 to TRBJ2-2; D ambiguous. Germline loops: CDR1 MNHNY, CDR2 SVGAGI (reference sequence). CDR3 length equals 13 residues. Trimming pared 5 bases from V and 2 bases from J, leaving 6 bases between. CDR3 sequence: CASSLYNTGELFF. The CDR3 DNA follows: TGTGCCAGCAGTCTCTATAACACCGGGGAGCTGTTTTTT.

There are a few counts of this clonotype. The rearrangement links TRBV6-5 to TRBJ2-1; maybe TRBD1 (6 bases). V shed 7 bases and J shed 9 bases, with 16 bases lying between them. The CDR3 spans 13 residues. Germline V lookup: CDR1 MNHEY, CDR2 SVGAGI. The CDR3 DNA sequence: TGTGCCAGCATTACCTTACAGGGAACTGAGCAGTTCTTC. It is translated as CASITLQGTEQFF.

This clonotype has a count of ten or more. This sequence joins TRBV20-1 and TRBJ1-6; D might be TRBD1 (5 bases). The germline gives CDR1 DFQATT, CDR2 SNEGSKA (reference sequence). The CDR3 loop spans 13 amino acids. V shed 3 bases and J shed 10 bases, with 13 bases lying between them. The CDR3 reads CSASGQGGSPLHF. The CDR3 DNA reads TGCAGTGCTAGCGGGCAGGGCGGATCACCCCTCCACTTT.

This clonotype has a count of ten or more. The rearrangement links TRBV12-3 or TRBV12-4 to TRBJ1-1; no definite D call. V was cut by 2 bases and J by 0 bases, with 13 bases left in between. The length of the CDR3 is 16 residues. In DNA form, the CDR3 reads TGTGCCAGCAGTTTACCGTCTGTCCCGGTGAACACTGAAGCTTTCTTT. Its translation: CASSLPSVPVNTEAFF.

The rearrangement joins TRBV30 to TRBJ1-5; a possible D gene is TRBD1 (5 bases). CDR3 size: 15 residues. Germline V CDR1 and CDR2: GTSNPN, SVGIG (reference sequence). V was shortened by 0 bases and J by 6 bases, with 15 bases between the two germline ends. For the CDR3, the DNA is TGTGCCTGGAGTGTAGGCACTGGGGCAAGTCAGCCCCAGCATTTT. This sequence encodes CAWSVGTGASQPQHF. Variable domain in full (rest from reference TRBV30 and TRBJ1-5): SQTIHQWPATLVQPVGSPLSLECTVEGTSNPNLYWYRQAAGRGLQLLFYSVGIGQISSEVPQNLSASRPQDRQFILSSKKLLLSDSGFYLCAWSVGTGASQPQHFGDGTRLSIL.

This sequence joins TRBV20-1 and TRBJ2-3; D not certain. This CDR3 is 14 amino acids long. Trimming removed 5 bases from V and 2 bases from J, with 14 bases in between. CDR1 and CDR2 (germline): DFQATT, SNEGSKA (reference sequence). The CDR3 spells CSAWSAPYTDTQYF. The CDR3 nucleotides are TGCAGTGCTTGGTCGGCCCCTTACACAGATACGCAGTATTTT.

Written as DNA, the CDR3 is TGTGCCAGCAGCCAAGAGGACAGGCCCGCCTACAATGAGCAGTTCTTC. It codes for CASSQEDRPAYNEQFF. The gene calls are TRBV3-1 and TRBJ2-1, with 7 bases fitting TRBD1. CDR1 LGHDT and CDR2 YNNKEL come from the germline V gene (reference sequence). The CDR3 has 16 amino acids. V was clipped by 0 bases and J by 2 bases; unmatched bases: 4.

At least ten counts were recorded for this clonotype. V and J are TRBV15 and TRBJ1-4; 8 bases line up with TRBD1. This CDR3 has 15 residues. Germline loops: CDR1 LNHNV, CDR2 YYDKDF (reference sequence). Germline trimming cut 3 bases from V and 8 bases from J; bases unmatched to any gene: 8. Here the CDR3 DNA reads TGTGCCACCAGCAGCCGGGGGACAGGAGAGGAAAAACTGTTTTTT. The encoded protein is CATSSRGTGEEKLFF.